A selection of T cell receptor beta chains follows, all from one sample in a study of Ad26.COV2.S vaccination and SARS-CoV-2 variants. Measured with immunoSEQ multiplex PCR; TCRdb has only the in-frame clones, and not every one. The data show 350,000 to 450,000 clones, around 90% seen once. The sample consisted of peripheral blood, taken after recovery from COVID-19. All receptors derive from a human donor who had recovered from COVID-19. The CDR3 runs from the conserved cysteine through the conserved F or W. The D gene is left open where the match is weak. The size entry is marked missing in some rows and otherwise reads once, few, many or a size class.

d_call: TRBD1
cdr3_length: 15
j_call: TRBJ1-2
clone_size: NA
v_call: TRBV28
cdr3_aa: CASSYGQGLPYGYTF
cdr3_nt: TGTGCCAGCAGTTACGGACAGGGGCTGCCTTATGGCTACACCTTC

d_call: NA
cdr3_length: 14
j_call: TRBJ1-5
clone_size: NA
v_call: TRBV6-4
cdr3_aa: CASSDSAENQPQHF
cdr3_nt: TGTGCCAGCAGTGACTCAGCGGAAAATCAGCCCCAGCATTTT

d_call: NA
cdr3_length: 16
j_call: TRBJ1-5
clone_size: once
v_call: TRBV5-3
cdr3_aa: CARSSKGLYSNQPQHF
cdr3_nt: TGTGCCAGAAGCTCCAAGGGACTGTATAGCAATCAGCCCCAGCATTTT

d_call: NA
cdr3_length: 13
j_call: TRBJ1-1
clone_size: NA
v_call: TRBV6-2/TRBV6-3
cdr3_aa: CASSYARYTEAFF
cdr3_nt: TGTGCCAGCAGTTACGCGAGATACACTGAAGCTTTCTTT

d_call: NA
cdr3_length: 14
j_call: TRBJ1-6
clone_size: once
v_call: TRBV19
cdr3_aa: CASSTSLWGSPLHF
cdr3_nt: TGTGCCAGTAGTACTAGTCTATGGGGTTCACCCCTCCACTTT

d_call: TRBD2
cdr3_length: 13
j_call: TRBJ2-1
clone_size: NA
v_call: TRBV5-5
cdr3_aa: CASSFDPGGGRFF
cdr3_nt: TGTGCCAGCAGCTTCGACCCAGGCGGGGGGCGGTTCTTC

d_call: TRBD1
cdr3_length: 11
j_call: TRBJ1-1
clone_size: NA
v_call: TRBV2
cdr3_aa: CATRGSSEAFF
cdr3_nt: TGTGCCACCAGGGGGAGCTCTGAAGCTTTCTTT

d_call: NA
cdr3_length: 16
j_call: TRBJ2-1
clone_size: NA
v_call: TRBV5-4
cdr3_aa: CASSLAGGGGSNEQFF
cdr3_nt: TGTGCCAGCAGCTTGGCCGGAGGGGGAGGGTCCAATGAGCAGTTCTTC

d_call: NA
cdr3_length: 15
j_call: TRBJ2-7
clone_size: NA
v_call: TRBV14
cdr3_aa: CASSQDPGSSYEQYF
cdr3_nt: TGTGCCAGCAGCCAAGATCCTGGGTCCTCCTACGAGCAGTACTTC

d_call: NA
cdr3_length: 14
j_call: TRBJ1-6
clone_size: NA
v_call: TRBV12-5
cdr3_aa: CASGLQDNNSPLHF
cdr3_nt: TGTGCTAGTGGTCTACAGGATAATAATTCACCCCTCCACTTT

d_call: NA
cdr3_length: 16
j_call: TRBJ1-6
clone_size: NA
v_call: TRBV7-9
cdr3_aa: CASSLGAEGTNSPLHF
cdr3_nt: TGTGCCAGCAGCTTAGGGGCCGAAGGTACTAATTCACCCCTCCACTTT

d_call: TRBD1
cdr3_length: 17
j_call: TRBJ1-2
clone_size: NA
v_call: TRBV19
cdr3_aa: CASTQGVLTIRLYGYTF
cdr3_nt: TGTGCCAGTACTCAGGGGGTCCTGACAATTCGACTCTATGGCTACACCTTC

d_call: TRBD1
cdr3_length: 14
j_call: TRBJ1-4
clone_size: NA
v_call: TRBV19
cdr3_aa: CASSDDRENEKLFF
cdr3_nt: TGTGCCAGTAGCGACGACAGGGAGAATGAAAAACTGTTTTTT

d_call: TRBD1
cdr3_length: 14
j_call: TRBJ1-2
clone_size: NA
v_call: TRBV25-1
cdr3_aa: CASSDPAGGKGYTF
cdr3_nt: TGTGCCAGCAGTGATCCGGCAGGGGGAAAGGGCTACACCTTC

d_call: NA
cdr3_length: 14
j_call: TRBJ2-7
clone_size: NA
v_call: TRBV18
cdr3_aa: CASSMLEGQSEQYF
cdr3_nt: TGTGCCAGCTCGATGCTCGAGGGCCAAAGCGAGCAGTACTTC

d_call: TRBD2
cdr3_length: 12
j_call: TRBJ2-3
clone_size: NA
v_call: TRBV4-3
cdr3_aa: CASSQGGDTQYF
cdr3_nt: TGCGCCAGCAGCCAGGGGGGGGATACGCAGTATTTT

d_call: NA
cdr3_length: 16
j_call: TRBJ2-5
clone_size: NA
v_call: TRBV6-5
cdr3_aa: CASSYPPGANQETQYF
cdr3_nt: TGTGCCAGCAGTTACCCCCCAGGGGCAAACCAAGAGACCCAGTACTTC

d_call: NA
cdr3_length: 16
j_call: TRBJ2-6
clone_size: NA
v_call: TRBV7-8
cdr3_aa: CASSEEWTSGANVLTF
cdr3_nt: TGTGCCAGCAGCGAGGAATGGACGTCTGGGGCCAACGTCCTGACTTTC

d_call: NA
cdr3_length: 13
j_call: TRBJ2-5
clone_size: once
v_call: TRBV7-9
cdr3_aa: CASSSSWGETQYF
cdr3_nt: TGTGCCAGCAGCTCATCATGGGGAGAGACCCAGTACTTC

d_call: NA
cdr3_length: 17
j_call: TRBJ2-2
clone_size: NA
v_call: TRBV27
cdr3_aa: CASSLRSNAGPPGELFF
cdr3_nt: TGTGCCAGCAGTTTAAGGTCCAACGCGGGCCCCCCCGGGGAGCTGTTTTTT

d_call: NA
cdr3_length: 14
j_call: TRBJ1-2
clone_size: NA
v_call: TRBV23-1
cdr3_aa: CARGRISNDYGYTF
cdr3_nt: TGCGCCAGGGGGAGAATTTCTAACGACTATGGCTACACCTTC

d_call: NA
cdr3_length: 17
j_call: TRBJ2-7
clone_size: NA
v_call: TRBV9
cdr3_aa: CASSERSGQGPPYEQYF
cdr3_nt: TGTGCCAGCAGCGAGAGGTCGGGTCAGGGGCCTCCCTACGAGCAGTACTTC

d_call: NA
cdr3_length: 15
j_call: TRBJ2-1
clone_size: NA
v_call: TRBV19
cdr3_aa: CASRLQDFAYNEQFF
cdr3_nt: TGTGCCAGTAGATTACAGGATTTTGCCTACAATGAGCAGTTCTTC

d_call: NA
cdr3_length: 15
j_call: TRBJ1-3
clone_size: NA
v_call: TRBV19
cdr3_aa: CASSITDFSGNTIYF
cdr3_nt: TGTGCCAGTAGTATAACGGATTTCTCTGGAAACACCATATATTTT

d_call: NA
cdr3_length: 15
j_call: TRBJ2-1
clone_size: NA
v_call: TRBV9
cdr3_aa: CASSLRGGLRDEQFF
cdr3_nt: TGTGCCAGCAGCTTAAGGGGGGGGCTAAGGGATGAGCAGTTCTTC

d_call: NA
cdr3_length: 11
j_call: TRBJ1-5
clone_size: NA
v_call: TRBV6-2/TRBV6-3
cdr3_aa: CASSNHGRKHF
cdr3_nt: TGTGCCAGCAGTAATCATGGTAGGAAGCATTTT

d_call: TRBD1
cdr3_length: 14
j_call: TRBJ1-5
clone_size: NA
v_call: TRBV7-9
cdr3_aa: CASSTTGANQPQHF
cdr3_nt: TGTGCCAGCAGCACGACAGGGGCCAATCAGCCCCAGCATTTT

d_call: TRBD1
cdr3_length: 15
j_call: TRBJ2-3
clone_size: NA
v_call: TRBV11-3
cdr3_aa: CASSFEGASTDTQYF
cdr3_nt: TGTGCCAGCAGCTTCGAGGGGGCGAGCACAGATACGCAGTATTTT

d_call: NA
cdr3_length: 14
j_call: TRBJ2-2
clone_size: once
v_call: TRBV19
cdr3_aa: CASKQNTNTGELFF
cdr3_nt: TGTGCCAGTAAACAAAATACGAACACCGGGGAGCTGTTTTTT

d_call: NA
cdr3_length: 13
j_call: TRBJ1-5
clone_size: NA
v_call: TRBV10-3
cdr3_aa: CAISPGNDQPQHF
cdr3_nt: TGTGCCATCAGTCCAGGGAATGACCAGCCCCAGCATTTT

d_call: TRBD1
cdr3_length: 15
j_call: TRBJ2-1
clone_size: NA
v_call: TRBV5-1
cdr3_aa: CASSLGQGIDNEQFF
cdr3_nt: TGCGCCAGCAGCTTGGGACAGGGCATTGACAATGAGCAGTTCTTC

d_call: TRBD1
cdr3_length: 15
j_call: TRBJ2-5
clone_size: NA
v_call: TRBV9
cdr3_aa: CASSPTGDRQETQYF
cdr3_nt: TGTGCCAGCAGCCCGACAGGGGACCGTCAAGAGACCCAGTACTTC

d_call: NA
cdr3_length: 12
j_call: TRBJ1-2
clone_size: NA
v_call: TRBV11-2
cdr3_aa: CASSLEGDGYTF
cdr3_nt: TGTGCCAGCAGCTTAGAGGGAGATGGCTACACCTTC

d_call: NA
cdr3_length: 13
j_call: TRBJ1-1
clone_size: NA
v_call: TRBV6-5
cdr3_aa: CASSYVDYTEAFF
cdr3_nt: TGTGCCAGCAGTTACGTGGATTACACTGAAGCTTTCTTT

d_call: NA
cdr3_length: 13
j_call: TRBJ1-3
clone_size: few
v_call: TRBV19
cdr3_aa: CASSPDSGNTIYF
cdr3_nt: TGTGCCAGTAGCCCCGACTCTGGAAACACCATATATTTT

d_call: NA
cdr3_length: 11
j_call: TRBJ2-7
clone_size: NA
v_call: TRBV13
cdr3_aa: CASSSTAEQYF
cdr3_nt: TGTGCCAGCAGCTCCACCGCCGAGCAGTACTTC

d_call: NA
cdr3_length: 15
j_call: TRBJ2-6
clone_size: NA
v_call: TRBV27
cdr3_aa: CASSPLVAGANVLTF
cdr3_nt: TGTGCCAGCAGCCCTCTAGTAGCTGGGGCCAACGTCCTGACTTTC

d_call: NA
cdr3_length: 19
j_call: TRBJ2-3
clone_size: NA
v_call: TRBV19
cdr3_aa: CASSIIFGVGDTDFDTQYF
cdr3_nt: TGTGCCAGTAGTATAATTTTTGGGGTGGGGGACACTGACTTTGATACGCAGTATTTT

d_call: TRBD2
cdr3_length: 20
j_call: TRBJ2-5
clone_size: once
v_call: TRBV18
cdr3_aa: CAVERVGLAGAHLVRETQYF
cdr3_nt: TGTGCAGTAGAACGGGTCGGACTAGCGGGGGCTCACTTGGTGAGAGAGACCCAGTACTTC

d_call: TRBD2
cdr3_length: 15
j_call: TRBJ2-1
clone_size: NA
v_call: TRBV7-3
cdr3_aa: CASSLAGGKYNEQFF
cdr3_nt: TGTGCCAGCAGCTTAGCGGGGGGAAAGTACAATGAGCAGTTCTTC

d_call: NA
cdr3_length: 16
j_call: TRBJ2-5
clone_size: NA
v_call: TRBV6-2/TRBV6-3
cdr3_aa: CASSYVHPLYQETQYF
cdr3_nt: TGTGCCAGCAGTTACGTCCATCCTCTGTACCAAGAGACCCAGTACTTC

d_call: TRBD2
cdr3_length: 17
j_call: TRBJ2-2
clone_size: NA
v_call: TRBV6-2/TRBV6-3
cdr3_aa: CASSPTSGLPNTGELFF
cdr3_nt: TGTGCCAGCAGCCCGACTAGCGGGTTGCCGAACACCGGGGAGCTGTTTTTT

d_call: NA
cdr3_length: 13
j_call: TRBJ2-5
clone_size: NA
v_call: TRBV7-2
cdr3_aa: CASSFQGQETQYF
cdr3_nt: TGTGCCAGCAGCTTTCAGGGGCAAGAGACCCAGTACTTC

d_call: NA
cdr3_length: 13
j_call: TRBJ2-5
clone_size: NA
v_call: TRBV9
cdr3_aa: CASSVDGTGAQYF
cdr3_nt: TGTGCCAGCAGCGTAGATGGCACTGGGGCCCAGTACTTC

d_call: NA
cdr3_length: 15
j_call: TRBJ2-3
clone_size: NA
v_call: TRBV7-2
cdr3_aa: CASSLWYGGTDTQYF
cdr3_nt: TGTGCCAGCAGCTTATGGTACGGGGGCACAGATACGCAGTATTTT

d_call: NA
cdr3_length: 15
j_call: TRBJ1-1
clone_size: NA
v_call: TRBV19
cdr3_aa: CASSMSGISNTEAFF
cdr3_nt: TGTGCCAGTAGTATGTCGGGGATTTCGAACACTGAAGCTTTCTTT

d_call: NA
cdr3_length: 12
j_call: TRBJ2-1
clone_size: NA
v_call: TRBV6-6
cdr3_aa: CASSYSDDEQFF
cdr3_nt: TGTGCCAGCAGTTACTCGGACGATGAGCAGTTCTTC

d_call: NA
cdr3_length: 13
j_call: TRBJ1-2
clone_size: NA
v_call: TRBV12-3/TRBV12-4
cdr3_aa: CASSLRVQHGYTF
cdr3_nt: TGTGCCAGCAGTTTACGTGTTCAGCATGGCTACACCTTC

d_call: NA
cdr3_length: 14
j_call: TRBJ1-5
clone_size: few
v_call: TRBV2
cdr3_aa: CASSLRGLGQPQHF
cdr3_nt: TGTGCCAGCAGTTTGCGGGGGCTCGGTCAGCCCCAGCATTTT

d_call: TRBD1
cdr3_length: 16
j_call: TRBJ1-2
clone_size: NA
v_call: TRBV6-6
cdr3_aa: CASSPTTGGNNYGYTF
cdr3_nt: TGTGCCAGCAGTCCCACGACAGGGGGGAATAACTATGGCTACACCTTC